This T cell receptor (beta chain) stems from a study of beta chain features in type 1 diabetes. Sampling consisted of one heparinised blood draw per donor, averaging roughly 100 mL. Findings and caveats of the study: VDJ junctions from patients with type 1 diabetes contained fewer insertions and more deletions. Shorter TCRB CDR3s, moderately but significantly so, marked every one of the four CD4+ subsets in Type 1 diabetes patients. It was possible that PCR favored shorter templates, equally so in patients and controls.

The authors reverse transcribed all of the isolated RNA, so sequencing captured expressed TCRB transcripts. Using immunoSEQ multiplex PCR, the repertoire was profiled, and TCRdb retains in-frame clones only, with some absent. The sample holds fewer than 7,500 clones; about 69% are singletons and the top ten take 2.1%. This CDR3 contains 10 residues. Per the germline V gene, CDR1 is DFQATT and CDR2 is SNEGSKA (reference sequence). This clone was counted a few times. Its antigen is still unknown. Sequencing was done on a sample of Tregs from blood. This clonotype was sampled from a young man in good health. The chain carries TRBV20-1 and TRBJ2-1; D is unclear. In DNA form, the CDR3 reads TGCAGCCCCGACACAAATGAGCAGTTCTTC. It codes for CSPDTNEQFF.